This T cell receptor beta chain derives from a study of PD-1 blockade in classical Hodgkin lymphoma. The table lists this clone with a few counts. What it binds is not known. Time point in this sample: cycle 4 day 1 (C4D1), after less than 7 weeks of nivolumab. Exposure to brentuximab vedotin varied, and each patient had relapsed following autologous stem cell transplantation. Repertoires were generated with immunoSEQ multiplex PCR, while TCRdb's copy carries only in-frame clones and drops some. Seen here are tens of thousands of clones, around 80% observed once, and the top ten hold around 9.8%. Between the trimmed V and J ends, which lost 3 bases and 5 bases, there was a span of 13 bases. CDR1 is SGHTA and CDR2 is FQGNSA in the germline V gene. This CDR3 has 14 residues. Study-wide findings and caveats: Baseline diversity in complete responders resembled that of newly diagnosed patients.

This chain links TRBV7-2 with TRBJ2-5; D might be TRBD1 (6 bases). The specimen was peripheral blood mononuclear cells (PBMCs), collected before the fourth cycle of nivolumab. The TCR was taken from a human donor with classical Hodgkin lymphoma. The CDR3 region is CASSFSGAWETQYF. DNA of the CDR3: TGTGCCAGCAGCTTTTCAGGGGCGTGGGAGACCCAGTACTTC.